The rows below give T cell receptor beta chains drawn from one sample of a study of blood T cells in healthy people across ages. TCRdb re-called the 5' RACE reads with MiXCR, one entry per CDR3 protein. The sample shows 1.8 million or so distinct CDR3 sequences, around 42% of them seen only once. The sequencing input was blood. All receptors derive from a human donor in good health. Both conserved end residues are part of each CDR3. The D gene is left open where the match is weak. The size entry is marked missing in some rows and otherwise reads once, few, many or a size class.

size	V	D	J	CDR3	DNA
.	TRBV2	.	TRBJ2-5	CASSGTSVVETQYF	TGTGCCAGCAGTGGGACTTCAGTCGTGGAGACCCAGTACTTC
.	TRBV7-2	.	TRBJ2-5	CASSLVRQGGSETQYF	TGTGCCAGCAGCTTAGTGAGGCAGGGCGGCTCAGAGACCCAGTACTTC
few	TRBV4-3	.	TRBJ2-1	CASSQEGPREQFF	TGCGCCAGCAGCCAAGAAGGGCCAAGGGAACAGTTCTTC
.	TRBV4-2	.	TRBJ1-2	CASSQIAGGYTF	TGTGCCAGCAGCCAAATAGCGGGGGGCTACACCTTC
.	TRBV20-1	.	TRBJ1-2	CSASPIQNPDGYTF	TGCAGTGCTAGTCCGATCCAGAATCCCGATGGCTACACCTTC
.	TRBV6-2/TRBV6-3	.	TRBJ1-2	CASSYISGDRGYTF	TGTGCCAGCAGTTACATATCTGGGGACCGCGGCTACACCTTC
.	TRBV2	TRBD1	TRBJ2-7	CVSRDWDRAKGEQYF	TGTGTCAGCAGAGATTGGGACAGGGCTAAGGGCGAGCAGTACTTC
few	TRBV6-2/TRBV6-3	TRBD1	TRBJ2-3	CASSYGGQDLTDTQYF	TGTGCCAGCAGTTACGGGGGACAGGATCTCACAGATACGCAGTATTTT
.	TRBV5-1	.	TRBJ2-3	CASSRQGGSTDTQYF	TGCGCCAGCAGCCGACAGGGAGGAAGCACAGATACGCAGTATTTT
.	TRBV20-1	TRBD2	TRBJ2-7	CSAREAGRGAAMREQYF	TGCAGTGCTAGGGAAGCTGGGCGGGGGGCCGCCATGCGTGAGCAGTACTTC
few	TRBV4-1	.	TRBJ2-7	CASSQAESLYYEQYF	TGCGCCAGCAGCCAAGCGGAAAGCCTGTACTACGAGCAGTACTTC
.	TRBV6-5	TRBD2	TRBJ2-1	CASSSARGGTSGSYNEQFF	TGTGCCAGCAGTTCGGCCAGGGGAGGAACTAGCGGCTCCTACAATGAGCAGTTCTTC
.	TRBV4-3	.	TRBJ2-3	CASSQDHPELGGSVDTQYF	TGCGCCAGCAGCCAAGATCACCCGGAGCTGGGGGGCTCAGTAGATACGCAGTATTTT
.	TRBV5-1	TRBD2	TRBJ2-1	CASSFPRLAGGHNEQFF	TGCGCCAGCAGCTTTCCTAGACTAGCGGGGGGCCACAATGAGCAGTTCTTC
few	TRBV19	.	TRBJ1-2	CASSEGVYGYTF	TGTGCCAGTAGTGAGGGTGTCTATGGCTACACCTTC
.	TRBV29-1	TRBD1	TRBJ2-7	CSVATGDLSYEQYF	TGCAGCGTAGCTACAGGGGATTTGTCCTACGAGCAGTACTTC
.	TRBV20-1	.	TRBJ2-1	CSARELVGYNEQFF	TGCAGTGCTAGAGAACTAGTGGGGTACAATGAGCAGTTCTTC
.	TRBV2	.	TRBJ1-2	CASSLRLTGGYGYTF	TGTGCCAGCAGTCTTAGACTTACGGGCGGCTATGGCTACACCTTC
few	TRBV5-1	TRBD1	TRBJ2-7	CASSRDRTKQYF	TGCGCCAGCAGCCGGGACAGGACCAAGCAGTACTTC
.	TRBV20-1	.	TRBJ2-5	CSARDGGAETQYF	TGCAGTGCTAGAGACGGAGGGGCAGAGACCCAGTACTTC
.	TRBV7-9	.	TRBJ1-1	CASRWGPNTEAFF	TGTGCCAGCAGATGGGGGCCGAACACTGAAGCTTTCTTT
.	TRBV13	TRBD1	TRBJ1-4	CASSLRLLDRNEKLFF	TGTGCCAGCAGCCTCCGACTCCTGGACAGGAATGAAAAACTGTTTTTT
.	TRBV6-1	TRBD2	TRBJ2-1	CASSEEGLAGGYNEQFF	TGTGCCAGCAGTGAAGAGGGACTAGCGGGGGGATACAATGAGCAGTTCTTC
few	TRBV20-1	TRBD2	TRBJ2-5	CSARKPGLDQETQYF	TGCAGTGCTAGAAAACCGGGACTAGATCAAGAGACCCAGTACTTC
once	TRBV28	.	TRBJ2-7	CASSGAGRPYEQYF	TGTGCCAGCAGTGGGGCAGGGCGACCCTACGAGCAGTACTTC
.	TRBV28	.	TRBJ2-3	CASSLDSQSTDTQYF	TGTGCCAGCAGTTTGGACAGCCAGAGCACAGATACGCAGTATTTT
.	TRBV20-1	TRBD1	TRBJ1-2	CSANQLTGGLGYTF	TGCAGTGCTAACCAGCTGACAGGGGGCCTTGGCTACACCTTC